These 9 T cell receptor beta chains share one sample of origin, sequenced in a study of T cell responses to AZD1222 COVID-19 vaccine. Profiling relied on immunoSEQ multiplex PCR, and the TCRdb table lists in-frame clones only, not all of them. Among 120,000 to 150,000 clones listed, around 88% were seen once. The sample consisted of peripheral blood, taken on day 0 of AZD1222 vaccination. The receptors were gathered from an adult in good health.

V gene TRBV13 combines with J gene TRBJ2-7, with 7 bases lining up with TRBD2. This CDR3 contains 13 residues. The V segment lost 5 bases and the J segment 7 bases; nucleotides outside the gene matches: 8. Germline CDR1 PRHDT, CDR2 FYEKMQ (reference sequence). This CDR3 reads CASSLLALGEQYF. CDR3 bases: TGTGCCAGCAGCCTACTAGCGTTGGGGGAGCAGTACTTC.

The rearrangement links TRBV6-2 or TRBV6-3 to TRBJ1-1; D is uncertain. The V and J ends lost 5 bases and 0 bases respectively, with 16 bases between them. The CDR3 length is 16 residues. From germline, CDR1 is MNHEY and CDR2 SVGEGT. The CDR3, as DNA: TGTGCCAGCAGTAGATTTCGGGGAACCATGAACACTGAAGCTTTCTTT. Protein product: CASSRFRGTMNTEAFF.

This chain connects TRBV5-5 to TRBJ2-1, with a tentative D call TRBD2 (6 bases). Trimming removed 3 bases at V and 4 bases at J, with 14 bases between. The germline V gene has CDR1 SGHKS and CDR2 YYEKEE (reference sequence). The length of the CDR3 is 15 residues. CDR3 loop: CASSSWTGLYNEQFF. The CDR3 DNA follows: TGTGCCAGCAGCTCTTGGACGGGACTGTACAATGAGCAGTTCTTC.

This chain connects TRBV19 to TRBJ1-2; unclear D gene. Looked up from germline, CDR1 is LNHDA and CDR2 is SQIVND (reference sequence). Trimming took 3 bases from V and 3 from J, leaving 5 bases between them. The CDR3 totals 12 residues. CDR3 bases: TGTGCCAGTAGTATCAGTGACTATGGCTACACCTTC. Translation: CASSISDYGYTF.

The chain has TRBV3-1 (or the pseudogene TRBV3-2) and TRBJ2-5; D perhaps matches TRBD2 (6 bases). Trimming shortened V by 3 bases and J by 1 base, and 9 bases separated the two germline ends. The CDR3 runs to 14 residues. CDR1 is LGHDT and CDR2 is YNNKEL in the germline V gene (reference sequence). The CDR3 nucleotides read TGTGCCAGCAGCCAGGGACTCTTCCAAGAGACCCAGTACTTC. This translates into CASSQGLFQETQYF.

This clone was picked up a small number of times. The chain has TRBV21-1 and TRBJ2-7. TRBV21-1 is shown as a pseudogene. CDR3 length: 12 residues. The CDR3 DNA reads as TGTGCCAGCATTACCGCCTCCTACGAGCAGTACTTC. It specifies CASITASYEQYF.

This rearrangement joins TRBV7-9 to TRBJ1-2, with D possibly being TRBD1 (6 bases). This CDR3 comprises 15 residues. Trimming pared 4 bases from V and 8 bases from J, leaving 20 bases between. In germline, CDR1 is SEHNR, CDR2 FQNEAQ (reference sequence). The CDR3 DNA reads as TGTGCCAGCAGCTCGGGACCGGGGGCGCCAGGGGGCTACACCTTC. This translates into CASSSGPGAPGGYTF.

This chain joins TRBV24-1 and TRBJ2-7; a possible D gene is TRBD1 (6 bases). Per the germline V gene, CDR1 is KGHDR and CDR2 is SFDVKD. V shed 9 bases and J shed 3 bases, with 14 bases lying between them. The CDR3 length is 13 residues. The DNA for the CDR3 is TGTGCCACCGGCTCAGAACAGGGCTACGAGCAGTACTTC. As protein: CATGSEQGYEQYF.

The chain is built from TRBV5-6 and TRBJ2-1; D gene unclear. The CDR3 covers 14 residues. The ends were cut back, 6 bases at V and 5 bases at J, with 15 bases in the middle. The V gene's germline CDR1 is SGHDT and CDR2 YYEEEE. This CDR3 is CASTSQSQHNEQFF. The DNA for the CDR3 is TGTGCCAGCACGTCCCAGAGTCAGCACAATGAGCAGTTCTTC.